The 6 T cell receptor beta chains below were found in one sample sequenced in a study of control samples from healthy donors and cancer patients. Method: immunoSEQ multiplex PCR; TCRdb's copy keeps in-frame clones and lacks some. The table has some 410,000 clones, 75% to 95% seen once. Sequencing was performed on PBMCs. The receptors were gathered from a man aged 40-49 years with head and neck cancer.

This clone was recorded only once. J is TRBJ2-2 and V is TRBV6-6; TRBD2 might be the D (7 bases). The CDR3 covers 16 residues. The V end was cut by 6 bases, the J end by 0 bases, with 14 bases between. Germline V lookup: CDR1 MNHNY, CDR2 SVGAGI (reference sequence). The CDR3 sequence: CASRTRGGPNTGELFF. In DNA form, the CDR3 reads TGTGCCAGCAGAACTAGGGGGGGCCCGAACACCGGGGAGCTGTTTTTT.

This chain connects TRBV27 to TRBJ1-5; D is unresolved. Germline V gene data show CDR1 as MNHEY and CDR2 as SMNVEV (reference sequence). Trimming left V 6 bases short and J 2 bases short, with 11 bases between. The CDR3 consists of 14 residues. The CDR3 DNA follows: TGTGCCAGCAGCACCACGAGTGGCAATCAGCCCCAGCATTTT. Translated, it gives CASSTTSGNQPQHF.

The J gene is TRBJ2-2, the V gene TRBV5-6; perhaps TRBD2 as D (6 bases). Per germline, CDR1 SGHDT and CDR2 YYEEEE. This CDR3 spans 15 amino acids. Trimming removed 2 bases at V and 5 bases at J, with 13 bases between. The CDR3 DNA follows: TGTGCCAGCAGCTTCGGCCCTCGGGGGACCGGGGAGCTGTTTTTT. Protein sequence: CASSFGPRGTGELFF.

V usage is TRBV30 and J usage is TRBJ1-6; D gene ambiguous. The CDR3 sequence is 15 residues long. Trimming left V 7 bases short and J 8 bases short, with 21 bases between. Germline CDR1 reads GTSNPN; CDR2 reads SVGIG (reference sequence). The CDR3 loop is CAFRTESLTDSPLHF. The CDR3 coding sequence is TGTGCCTTCCGGACCGAATCCCTTACGGATTCACCCCTCCACTTT.

The chain is built from TRBV5-1 and TRBJ2-7; 10 bases map to TRBD2. Germline lookup yields CDR1 SGHRS and CDR2 YFSETQ. The V segment lost 4 bases and the J segment 4 bases; nucleotides outside the gene matches: 5. CDR3 size: 14 residues. CDR3 region: CASSPGLAEYEQYF. CDR3 DNA: TGCGCCAGCAGCCCCGGACTAGCGGAATACGAGCAGTACTTC.

The rearrangement links TRBV19 to TRBJ2-1, with TRBD2 matching over 10 bases. Germline CDR1 LNHDA, CDR2 SQIVND (reference sequence). This CDR3 comprises 15 residues. V was pared by 5 bases and J by 6 bases, with 7 bases of the junction left unmatched. As DNA, the CDR3 is TGTGCCAGTAGTCGGACTAGCGGTTTATCCAATGAGCAGTTCTTC. Translating it yields CASSRTSGLSNEQFF.